Shown below are 21 T cell receptor beta chains from a single sample sequenced in a study of memory CD4+ T cells and cytomegalovirus serostatus. The assay was immunoSEQ multiplex PCR, and TCRdb's table has in-frame clones only and misses some. Of roughly 28,000 clones in the sample, about 70% were seen once. The sort gate was single viable CD3+CD4+CD8-CD45RO+ cells for memory CD4+ T cells. Sequencing was performed on memory CD4+ T cells from blood. The receptor set was obtained from an adult in good health and CMV-seronegative.

The chain carries TRBV27 and TRBJ2-2; D possibly corresponds to TRBD1 (5 bases). Trimming removed 2 bases at V and 1 base at J, with 5 bases between. The CDR3 contains 14 residues. Germline V CDR1 and CDR2: MNHEY, SMNVEV (reference sequence). CDR3 protein: CASSLTGNTGELFF. For the CDR3, the DNA is TGTGCCAGCAGTTTAACAGGGAACACCGGGGAGCTGTTTTTT.

This clone was recorded a few times. The rearrangement joins TRBV14 to TRBJ1-1; D gene uncertain. The CDR3 contains 12 residues. The germline V gene encodes CDR1 SGHDN and CDR2 FVKESK. V gave up 0 bases and J gave up 10 bases, with 9 bases separating them. CDR3 DNA: TGTGCCAGCAGCCAAGATAGGGTGGCAGCTTTCTTT. Translating it yields CASSQDRVAAFF.

The V gene is TRBV5-8, the J gene TRBJ1-5; D is ambiguous. The CDR3 has 14 residues. Trimming left V 2 bases short and J 0 bases short, with 6 bases between. Germline CDR1 reads SGHTS; CDR2 reads YDEGEE. The chain's CDR3 is CASSFMYSNQPQHF. DNA of the CDR3: TGTGCCAGCAGCTTTATGTATAGCAATCAGCCCCAGCATTTT.

This rearrangement joins TRBV5-4 to TRBJ2-3; TRBD2 aligns across 10 bases. The ends lost 9 bases at V and 4 bases at J; junction bases unmatched: 11. The CDR3 runs to 15 residues. The germline V gene has CDR1 SGHNT and CDR2 YYREEE (reference sequence). CDR3: CATRGASGGADTQYF. CDR3 nucleotide sequence: TGTGCCACTCGGGGGGCTAGCGGGGGTGCAGATACGCAGTATTTT.

The chain links TRBV4-1 to TRBJ1-1; 11 bases are a match to TRBD1. Unmatched junction bases numbered 9, after V lost 4 bases and J lost 5 bases. Germline loops: CDR1 MGHRA, CDR2 YSYEKL. This CDR3 has 16 amino acids. CDR3 sequence reads: CASSPGQGALTTEAFF. The DNA for the CDR3 is TGCGCCAGCAGCCCAGGACAGGGGGCTTTGACAACTGAAGCTTTCTTT.

This clone occurred once. The gene calls are TRBV28 and TRBJ1-4; possible D gene TRBD1, 6 bases. The CDR3 totals 14 residues. Germline lookup yields CDR1 MDHEN and CDR2 SYDVKM. V lost 7 bases and J lost 8, with 17 bases in between. CDR3 sequence: CASTSQGGREKLFF. The CDR3 nucleotides read TGTGCCAGCACCTCACAGGGAGGGCGAGAAAAACTGTTTTTT.

The chain employs TRBV5-1 and TRBJ1-1; D not certain. The V end was cut by 0 bases, the J end by 1 base, with 7 bases between. CDR3 length equals 14 residues. The germline CDR1 and CDR2 sequences are SGHRS and YFSETQ. CDR3 amino acids: CASSLANTNTEAFF. In DNA form, the CDR3 reads TGCGCCAGCAGCTTGGCAAACACGAACACTGAAGCTTTCTTT.

V gene TRBV15 combines with J gene TRBJ2-7, with 8 positions matching TRBD1. The germline V gene has CDR1 LNHNV and CDR2 YYDKDF (reference sequence). After removal of 4 bases from V and 0 bases from J, the junction contained 8 bases not matched to a gene. The CDR3 runs 16 residues. The CDR3 bases are TGTGCCACCAGCAACCTAGACAGGGGAGGCTCCTACGAGCAGTACTTC. Residues: CATSNLDRGGSYEQYF.

V usage is TRBV6-1 and J usage is TRBJ1-1; possibly TRBD1 for D (6 bases). CDR1 is MNHNS and CDR2 is SASEGT in the germline V gene. Between the trimmed V and J ends, which lost 7 bases and 2 bases, there was a span of 14 bases. The CDR3 has 14 residues. The CDR3 protein is CASTHRTDNTEAFF. Written as DNA, the CDR3 is TGTGCCAGCACCCATCGGACAGATAACACTGAAGCTTTCTTT.

The J gene is TRBJ2-7, the V gene TRBV7-2; 9 bases align to TRBD1. The V and J ends lost 5 bases and 7 bases, in that order; junction bases with no gene match: 12. The germline V gene has CDR1 SGHTA and CDR2 FQGNSA. This CDR3 is built from 15 residues. CDR3 sequence: CASSLETGTGREQYF. CDR3 in DNA: TGTGCCAGCAGCCTCGAAACCGGGACAGGGAGGGAGCAGTACTTC. The full variable domain, completed using reference TRBV7-2 and TRBJ2-7, is GAGVSQSPSNKVTEKGKDVELRCDPISGHTALYWYRQSLGQGLEFLIYFQGNSAPDKSGLPSDRFSAERTGGSVSTLTIQRTQQEDSAVYLCASSLETGTGREQYFGPGTRLTVT.

The CDR3 nucleotides are TGTGCCAGCAGTGAAGCGGGCTTCGGCACAGATACGCAGTATTTT. Protein: CASSEAGFGTDTQYF. The rearrangement uses TRBV2 and TRBJ2-3; unclear D gene. Germline assignment: CDR1 SNHLY and CDR2 FYNNEI. The CDR3 is 15 residues long. V gave up 0 bases and J gave up 1 base, with 8 bases separating them.

Here the CDR3 reads CASSQDGHQPQHF. In DNA form, the CDR3 reads TGTGCCAGTAGCCAGGACGGGCATCAGCCCCAGCATTTT. The J gene is TRBJ1-5, the V gene TRBV19; no reliable D call. V dropped 6 bases and J dropped 5 bases, with 11 bases sitting between them. Germline V CDR1 and CDR2: LNHDA, SQIVND (reference sequence). CDR3 length: 13 residues.

This chain uses TRBV28 with TRBJ2-3; TRBD2 aligns across 14 bases. The CDR3 runs 17 residues. CDR1 and CDR2 from the germline V gene are MDHEN and SYDVKM. Losses at the gene ends were 5 bases for V and 1 base for J; bases not matched to a gene: 5. The CDR3 protein is CASSLPGLAGGTDTQYF. The DNA of the CDR3 is TGTGCCAGCAGTCTCCCGGGACTAGCGGGGGGCACAGATACGCAGTATTTT.

J is TRBJ2-5 and V is TRBV28, with 12 bases that match TRBD2. The trim removed 5 bases at V and 5 bases at J, leaving 12 bases unmatched. Germline V lookup: CDR1 MDHEN, CDR2 SYDVKM. The CDR3 is made up of 17 amino acids. For the CDR3, the DNA is TGTGCCAGCAGTGCTAGCGGGAGGGCAGAGGTATGGGAGACCCAGTACTTC. Protein sequence: CASSASGRAEVWETQYF.

This clone is a singleton in its sample. V and J are TRBV6-5 and TRBJ2-1; no clear D gene. Germline-derived CDR1 and CDR2 are MNHEY and SVGAGI. Between the trimmed V and J ends, which lost 5 bases and 0 bases, there was a span of 5 bases. CDR3 length: 13 amino acids. The CDR3 DNA reads TGTGCCAGCAGTAGTACCTCCTACAATGAGCAGTTCTTC. Translation gives CASSSTSYNEQFF.

The chain employs TRBV28 and TRBJ2-7; maybe TRBD2 (7 bases). The length of the CDR3 is 17 residues. V was cut by 1 base and J by 3 bases, with 19 bases left in between. Germline CDR1 is MDHEN and CDR2 is SYDVKM. CDR3: CASSLSSGLLRGYEQYF. CDR3 DNA sequence: TGTGCCAGCAGTTTATCTAGCGGCCTTCTCAGGGGCTACGAGCAGTACTTC.

This clone qualifies as medium-sized. V and J are TRBV7-9 and TRBJ2-7; 8 bases line up with TRBD1. The CDR3 sequence is 14 residues long. Germline values: CDR1 SEHNR, CDR2 FQNEAQ (reference sequence). V shed 3 bases and J 3 bases; nucleotides not matched to a gene: 4. CDR3 protein: CASSFGQGSYEQYF. The CDR3, as DNA: TGTGCCAGCAGCTTCGGACAGGGAAGCTACGAGCAGTACTTC.

The rearrangement uses TRBV5-1 and TRBJ2-1, with TRBD2 matching 11 bases. Trimming cost V 5 bases and J 0 bases; bases outside gene matches: 13. Looked up from germline, CDR1 is SGHRS and CDR2 is YFSETQ. The CDR3 totals 19 residues. The CDR3 here is CASREGTSGLSSSYNEQFF. The CDR3 DNA is TGCGCCAGCAGGGAAGGGACTAGCGGACTTTCAAGCTCCTACAATGAGCAGTTCTTC.

The chain carries TRBV25-1 and TRBJ2-3; TRBD2 is a possible D gene (5 bases). Trimming stripped 4 bases from V and 0 bases from J, with 11 bases between. The CDR3 contains 15 residues. Per germline, CDR1 MGHDK and CDR2 SYGVNS. This CDR3 reads CASSGTRSSTDTQYF. For the CDR3, the DNA is TGTGCCAGCAGTGGCACTAGGTCCAGCACAGATACGCAGTATTTT.

This chain joins TRBV6-5 and TRBJ2-5; 10 nucleotides agree with TRBD1. Germline V gene lookup returns CDR1 MNHEY and CDR2 SVGAGI. The CDR3 spans 14 residues. Losses at the gene ends were 7 bases for V and 2 bases for J; bases not matched to a gene: 4. CDR3 amino acids: CASKRTGGQETQYF. Written as DNA, the CDR3 is TGTGCCAGCAAAAGGACAGGGGGACAAGAGACCCAGTACTTC.

The J gene is TRBJ2-2, the V gene TRBV11-2; 7 nucleotides line up with TRBD1. Germline trimming cut 2 bases from V and 7 bases from J; bases unmatched to any gene: 7. Germline V gives CDR1 SGHAT, CDR2 FQNNGV. This CDR3 spans 15 amino acids. In nucleotides, the CDR3 is TGTGCCAGCAGCTTACTAGGGGGCGGTAGCGGGGAGCTGTTTTTT. It specifies CASSLLGGGSGELFF. Full variable domain (remainder filled in from reference TRBV11-2 and TRBJ2-2): EAGVAQSPRYKIIEKRQSVAFWCNPISGHATLYWYQQILGQGPKLLIQFQNNGVVDDSQLPKDRFSAERLKGVDSTLKIQPAKLEDSAVYLCASSLLGGGSGELFFGEGSRLTVL.